Listed below are T cell receptor beta chains from one sample, sequenced in a study of T cell repertoires in cytomegalovirus infection. These receptors lack a known antigen. TCRdb re-analysed the reads in MiXCR, keeping a single row per CDR3 protein. Of hundreds of thousands of distinct CDR3 sequences listed, 31% are singletons. The sample here was cultured CD8+ T cells from PBMCs, taken from culture after CMV antigen stimulation. These receptors came from a human donor in good health (CMV status not recorded). Some clones in this sample may be carry-over from other donors' samples. Both conserved end residues are part of each CDR3. A D gene is named only where the DNA matches it firmly. Size is stated for part of the rows, as once, few or many counts, or as a class when the clone is expanded.

CDR3nt,CDR3aa,v_gene,d_gene,abundance,j_gene
TGTGCCAGCAGCATTAGCGGGGGTGACTACAATGAGCAGTTCTTC,CASSISGGDYNEQFF,TRBV9,TRBD2,once,TRBJ2-1
TGTGCCAGCAGCGTATTCGGTCTGGTGGCAGGGCCCATGGGCACTGAAGCTTTCTTT,CASSVFGLVAGPMGTEAFF,TRBV9,.,.,TRBJ1-1
TGTACCAGCACAGCGCGACAGGGGAACAATGAGCAGTTCTTC,CTSTARQGNNEQFF,TRBV7-9,TRBD1,.,TRBJ2-1
TGTGCCAGCAGTGAAAGGCACAGGGCTGGACAGCCCCAGCATTTT,CASSERHRAGQPQHF,TRBV6-1,.,few,TRBJ1-5
TGTGCCAGCAGTGAATGGCTCTCTGGGACCGGGGAGCTGTTTTTT,CASSEWLSGTGELFF,TRBV2,.,few,TRBJ2-2
TGTGCTAGTAGGGATCCGGGGAACACTGAAGCTTTCTTT,CASRDPGNTEAFF,TRBV12-5,.,many,TRBJ1-1
TGTGCCAGCAGCTCTTGGACTCCCGTAGAGGCCGGGGAGCTGTTTTTT,CASSSWTPVEAGELFF,TRBV28,.,many,TRBJ2-2
TGTGCCAGCAGTAGAAGTCCAAAACTAGCGCCACCCTACAATGAGCAGTTCTTC,CASSRSPKLAPPYNEQFF,TRBV12-3/TRBV12-4,TRBD2,.,TRBJ2-1
.,CATSDVGQGNNSPLRF,TRBV24-1,.,.,TRBJ1-6
TGTGCGAGCGAAACCCAGGGGAGCACTGAAGCTTTCTTT,CASETQGSTEAFF,TRBV6-1,.,.,TRBJ1-1
TGTGCCAGCGGGAGGAATGAGCAGTTCTTC,CASGRNEQFF,TRBV12-3/TRBV12-4,.,many,TRBJ2-1
TGCGCCAGCAGCCCGGAAAATTCTGGACAGGGCGATGTAGCTGAAGCTTTCTTT,CASSPENSGQGDVAEAFF,TRBV4-1,TRBD1,.,TRBJ1-1
TGTGCCAGCAGCTCCGCGCCGGGTCAGCCCCAGCATTTT,CASSSAPGQPQHF,TRBV5-4,.,.,TRBJ1-5
TGTGCCAGCAGCCCCGTGACGACGGGAGGGGGTCAGCCCCAGCATTTT,CASSPVTTGGGQPQHF,TRBV5-8,.,.,TRBJ1-5
TGCAGCGTTGCCGGACTCAACACCGGGGAGCTGTTTTTT,CSVAGLNTGELFF,TRBV29-1,.,few,TRBJ2-2
TGTGCCAGCAGCCCCGACGCCGACTACAATGAGCAGTTCTTC,CASSPDADYNEQFF,TRBV7-9,.,few,TRBJ2-1
TGTGCCAGCAAGAACCCGGGACAGGGTGGCTACGAGCAGTACTTC,CASKNPGQGGYEQYF,TRBV27,TRBD1,once,TRBJ2-7
TGCGCCAGCAGCTTGGGCCAGGATGATTACAATGAGCAGTTCTTC,CASSLGQDDYNEQFF,TRBV4-3,.,.,TRBJ2-1
TGTGCCAGTAGTCGTCTGGCTGGGAATTCACCCCTCCACTTT,CASSRLAGNSPLHF,TRBV19,.,few,TRBJ1-6
TGTGCCAGCAGCCCTCTTTTGAGGAATTCACCCCTCCACTTT,CASSPLLRNSPLHF,TRBV7-6,.,.,TRBJ1-6
TGTGCCAGCAGTCCGGACGGCGGAACCCACGAGCAGTACTTC,CASSPDGGTHEQYF,TRBV27,.,.,TRBJ2-7
TGTGCCAGCAGTTTCGGACAGCCTAACTATGGCTACACCTTC,CASSFGQPNYGYTF,TRBV27,.,.,TRBJ1-2